The clone carrying this T cell receptor beta chain came up once. Donors in Cohort 3 who had recovered were those with two negative PCRs, healthcare professional clearance, or resolution of their symptoms. TCRdb's table, derived via immunoSEQ multiplex PCR, lists solely in-frame clones and lacks some. The table records around 330,000 clones, about 88% of them present only once. The sample belongs to a study of blood T cell repertoires in COVID-19. The wider study: Specimens from acute and convalescent COVID-19 originated in the United States, Italy and Spain. Sources were T cells, B-cell-depleted T cells, or PBMCs; the material itself was cDNA or gDNA.

Germline CDR1 and CDR2: MDHEN and SYDVKM. The V end lost 2 bases, the J end lost 5 bases, and 15 bases lay between the germline ends. The CDR3 extends over 15 amino acids. This chain connects TRBV28 to TRBJ1-1; no clear D gene. The sequenced sample was PBMCs or T cells enriched from blood (not recorded which). This sequence originates from a man in his 60s who had recovered from COVID-19. CDR3 bases: TGTGCCAGCAGTTTACCAACTACTGGAGGGACTGAAGCTTTCTTT. This gives the protein CASSLPTTGGTEAFF.